Reported below is one TCR beta chain. This record belongs to a study of blood T cell repertoires in COVID-19. Overall study context: T cells, B-cell-depleted T cells, or PBMCs provided the cDNA or gDNA that served as material.

J was trimmed by 8 bases and V by 4 bases; bases with no gene match: 8. Germline V CDR1 and CDR2: MNHEY, SVGAGI. The CDR3 runs 15 residues. Under the authors' procedure: Estimation of nucleated cell counts was performed using reference gene primer amplification. Measured with immunoSEQ multiplex PCR; TCRdb has only the in-frame clones, and not every one. That table supplies the V and J calls and clone size; D and trimming were determined from the DNA. This table has 110,000 or so clones, 81% appearing once. The gene calls are TRBV6-5 and TRBJ1-4; TRBD1 matches at 9 bases. This TCR derives from a man aged 45 to 65 with acute or convalescent COVID-19. The sequenced material came from peripheral blood. CDR3 sequence: CASSSTGGGGEKLFF. The CDR3 DNA is TGTGCCAGCAGTTCCACAGGGGGCGGAGGGGAAAAACTGTTTTTT.